The 16 T cell receptor beta chains reported below all come from one sample, sequenced in a study of blood T cells in healthy people across ages. A J-beta primer mix and a sample-barcoded 5' primer were used in a second PCR of roughly 6 to 11 cycles. TCRdb reanalysed the 5' RACE reads using MiXCR and keeps one entry per CDR3 protein. The sample lists 630,000 or so distinct CDR3 sequences; roughly 32% were seen once. Input material: blood. The receptors come from an elderly woman in good health.

This clonotype came up many times. This chain joins TRBV20-1 and TRBJ2-3; the D gene is possibly TRBD2 (5 bases). The V gene lost 5 bases and the J gene lost 0 bases, with 9 bases spanning the gap. Germline V lookup: CDR1 DFQATT, CDR2 SNEGSKA (reference sequence). The CDR3 is 13 residues long. Written as DNA, the CDR3 is TGCAGTGCTCATAAGCGGAGCACAGATACGCAGTATTTT. It specifies CSAHKRSTDTQYF.

In this sample, this clonotype turned up many times. The chain employs TRBV6-6 and TRBJ2-7; TRBD1 matches at 9 bases. V lost 7 bases and J lost 7; bases outside the gene matches: 14. Germline CDR1 reads MNHNY; CDR2 reads SVGAGI (reference sequence). This CDR3 region has 15 residues. The CDR3 DNA reads TGTGCCAGCAACCAATTCGGACAGGGGTGGGAAGAGCAGTACTTC. It specifies CASNQFGQGWEEQYF.

A note on this clonotype: A clone one base away is much larger, so this may be a read error. The chain carries TRBV4-1 and TRBJ2-5; possibly TRBD1 for D (5 bases). CDR3 length: 19 amino acids. V shed 4 bases and J shed 11 bases, with 35 bases lying between them. Germline CDR1 reads MGHRA; CDR2 reads YSYEKL. The CDR3 protein is CASSPSFGQGPSFYNEQYF. CDR3 bases: TGCGCCAGCAGCCCATCATTCGGGCAGGGCCCATCCTTTTACAATGAGCAGTACTTC.

The J gene is TRBJ2-4, the V gene TRBV24-1; maybe TRBD2 (6 bases). Germline-derived CDR1 and CDR2 are KGHDR and SFDVKD. V lost 5 bases and J 9 bases, leaving 13 bases between the germline ends. This CDR3 has 13 amino acids. The CDR3 loop reads CATSGLLAIIQYF. The CDR3 bases are TGTGCCACCAGTGGCTTACTAGCTATCATTCAGTACTTC.

Comment on this clonotype: This may arise from a read error, as a much more abundant clone is one base away. The J gene is TRBJ2-1, the V gene TRBV5-4; the D call may be TRBD1 or TRBD2 (5 bases each). The CDR3 has 15 amino acids. Germline assignment: CDR1 SGHNT and CDR2 YYREEE (reference sequence). Written as DNA, the CDR3 is TGTGCCAGCAGCCGGGACCGGTTCGGCGGCGATGAGCGGTTCTTC. It yields the protein CASSRDRFGGDERFF. The entire variable domain, with the rest obtained from reference TRBV5-4 and TRBJ2-1, is as follows: ETGVTQSPTHLIKTRGQQVTLRCSSQSGHNTVSWYQQALGQGPQFIFQYYREEENGRGNFPPRFSGLQFPNYSSELNVNALELDDSALYLCASSRDRFGGDERFFGPGTRLTVL.

As to this clonotype: A much larger clonotype is one base distant, so this may be a read error. The chain employs TRBV30 and TRBJ2-7; 7 nucleotides match TRBD2. Germline CDR1 reads GTSNPN; CDR2 reads SVGIG (reference sequence). CDR3 length: 11 residues. The chain's CDR3 is CARRTSYEQYF. The CDR3 DNA follows: TGTGCCAGGAGGACTAGCTACGAGCAGTACTTC.

Details on this clonotype: Being one base from a much bigger clone, this may be a read error. The chain joins TRBV7-9 to TRBJ2-1; TRBD2 matches at 12 bases. CDR1 is SEHNR, CDR2 FQNEAQ, per germline (reference sequence). The CDR3 runs 18 residues. The CDR3 DNA reads TGTGCCGGCAGCTCATCTATCGGACTAGCGGGGCATTACAATGAGCAGTTCTTC. This codes for CAGSSSIGLAGHYNEQFF. Full variable domain (rest looked up from reference TRBV7-9 and TRBJ2-1): DTGVSQNPRHKITKRGQNVTFRCDPISEHNRLYWYRQTLGQGPEFLTYFQNEAQLEKSRLLSDRFSAERPKGSFSTLEIQRTEQGDSAMYLCAGSSSIGLAGHYNEQFFGPGTRLTVL.

As concerns this clonotype: A much bigger clone sits one base away, suggesting this may be a read error. The chain recombines TRBV3-1 with TRBJ2-1; 9 bases match TRBD2. V gave up 4 bases and J gave up 10 bases; unmatched junction bases: 8. Per the germline V gene, CDR1 is LGHDT and CDR2 is YNNKEL (reference sequence). CDR3 size: 14 residues. The CDR3 DNA follows: TGTGCCAGCAGCCCTGGGACTAGCTCCTACGAGCAGTTCTTC. It yields the protein CASSPGTSSYEQFF.

This clonotype has just one count. Given a much more abundant clone one base away, this may be a read error. CDR3 coding DNA: TGCGCCAGCGGCTTGGCCGCGCTAGCGGACCAAGAGACCCAGTACTTC. Encoded protein: CASGLAALADQETQYF. This chain joins TRBV5-1 and TRBJ2-5, with TRBD2 matching over 7 bases. Germline V gene data show CDR1 as SGHRS and CDR2 as YFSETQ. The CDR3 length is 16 residues.

V and J are TRBV20-1 and TRBJ2-1; D is uncertain. Germline V CDR1 and CDR2: DFQATT, SNEGSKA (reference sequence). The V end lost 8 bases, the J end lost 5 bases, and 7 bases lay between the germline ends. The CDR3 covers 10 residues. The chain's CDR3 is CSTSNNEQFF. The CDR3 DNA is TGCAGTACAAGTAACAATGAGCAGTTCTTC.

In this sample, this clonotype turned up a few times. The CDR3 region is CASSQDGEYNSPLHF. The CDR3, as DNA: TGTGCCAGCAGCCAAGATGGGGAGTATAATTCACCCCTCCACTTT. The chain is built from TRBV4-2 and TRBJ1-6; D call uncertain. This CDR3 has 15 amino acids. Germline CDR1 and CDR2: LGHNA and YNFKEQ. V was shortened by 0 bases and J by 4 bases, with 7 bases between the two germline ends.

Many counts were recorded for this clonotype. V and J are TRBV4-3 and TRBJ2-7; D may be TRBD1 or TRBD2 (5 bases each). The CDR3 totals 14 residues. Trimming took 0 bases from V and 1 from J, leaving 7 bases between them. Germline-derived CDR1 and CDR2 are LGHNA and YSLEER. The CDR3 DNA follows: TGCGCCAGCAGCCAAGATGGGGGTTCCTACGAGCAGTACTTC. This sequence encodes CASSQDGGSYEQYF.

DNA for the CDR3: TGTGCCAGCAGCTTTTCCTCGGCGGGGGCGGACTATGGCTACACCTTC. It is translated as CASSFSSAGADYGYTF. The chain uses TRBV5-4 and TRBJ1-2; TRBD1 might be the D (6 bases). Germline lookup yields CDR1 SGHNT and CDR2 YYREEE (reference sequence). With 2 bases removed from V and 3 bases from J, the gap between germline ends came to 17 bases. This CDR3 region has 16 residues.

This clonotype was recorded a few times. Since a much larger clone is just one base distant, this may be a read error. The J gene is TRBJ1-6, the V gene TRBV27; 9 nucleotides line up with TRBD1. The CDR3 runs 13 residues. J was trimmed by 10 bases and V by 5 bases; bases with no gene match: 3. Per the germline V gene, CDR1 is MNHEY and CDR2 is SMNVEV (reference sequence). CDR3 sequence (DNA): TGTGCCAGCAGTCCGGACAGGGGATCACCCCTCCACTTT. Translated: CASSPDRGSPLHF.

At least ten counts were recorded for this clonotype. V is TRBV11-2 and J is TRBJ2-1; 8 bases map to TRBD2. The CDR3 extends over 12 amino acids. The germline CDR1 and CDR2 sequences are SGHAT and FQNNGV. The ends lost 1 base at V and 12 bases at J; junction bases unmatched: 2. The CDR3 DNA sequence: TGTGCCAGCAGCTTAGTTGCGGGGGGGCAGTTCTTC. It specifies CASSLVAGGQFF. Variable domain in full (rest from reference TRBV11-2 and TRBJ2-1): EAGVAQSPRYKIIEKRQSVAFWCNPISGHATLYWYQQILGQGPKLLIQFQNNGVVDDSQLPKDRFSAERLKGVDSTLKIQPAKLEDSAVYLCASSLVAGGQFFGPGTRLTVL.

This clonotype was recorded once. The chain recombines TRBV5-1 with TRBJ2-7, with D tentatively TRBD1 or TRBD2 (5 bases each). CDR1 SGHRS and CDR2 YFSETQ come from the germline V gene. V was pared by 3 bases and J by 2 bases, with 12 bases between. This CDR3 region has 14 residues. The CDR3 nucleotides are TGCGCCAGCAGCTGGGACGGCGAGACCTACGAGCAGTACTTC. It is translated as CASSWDGETYEQYF.